These 21 T cell receptor beta chains came from one sample sequenced in a study of OX40 agonist ivuxolimab in advanced cancers. Library preparation employed the immunoSEQ multiplex PCR assay. The source is immuneACCESS, and TCRdb retained only in-frame sequences with V and J called. Part of the clones is not carried over; for the studies checked, unresolved V genes explain less than half of this, and the remainder is unexplained. The sample records under 85,000 clones, about nine tenths of which are singletons. The ten largest make up about 2.5% of the sample. Sequencing was performed on CD4+ or CD8+ T cells sorted from blood, taken in a trial of the OX40 agonist ivuxolimab. All receptors come from an adult with an advanced solid tumor such as melanoma, head and neck, liver or kidney cancer.

The chain links TRBV2 to TRBJ2-5, with 9 positions matching TRBD2. J gave up 7 bases and V 1 base, and 1 base lay outside the gene matches. CDR1 and CDR2 (germline): SNHLY, FYNNEI. The CDR3 sequence is 13 residues long. CDR3 sequence: CASSEGGRVTQYF. The CDR3 nucleotides are TGTGCCAGCAGTGAAGGCGGGAGGGTGACCCAGTACTTC.

The chain uses TRBV5-1 and TRBJ1-1, with a weak D call TRBD1 (5 bases). Trimming took 5 bases from V and 8 from J, leaving 22 bases between them. CDR1 is SGHRS and CDR2 is YFSETQ in the germline V gene. There are 15 residues in the CDR3. The CDR3 nucleotides read TGCGCCAGCAGTCCGGTGCCGGGGCCGGCCGCGGAAGCTTTCTTT. Protein: CASSPVPGPAAEAFF.

This clone showed up just a few times. CDR3 region: CASVSGGATTGELFF. The CDR3 coding sequence is TGTGCCAGCGTCAGCGGGGGGGCCACCACCGGGGAGCTGTTTTTT. This chain connects TRBV7-2 to TRBJ2-2; TRBD2 matches 10 bases. The junction had 7 bases not matched to a gene; V was cut back by 8 bases and J by 4 bases. Germline assignment: CDR1 SGHTA and CDR2 FQGNSA. The CDR3 extends over 15 amino acids.

The chain employs TRBV7-2 and TRBJ2-2, with D perhaps TRBD2 (6 bases). V shed 5 bases and J shed 1 base, with 17 bases lying between them. CDR3 length: 17 residues. CDR1 and CDR2 (germline): SGHTA, FQGNSA. DNA for the CDR3: TGTGCCAGCAGCCCCTCCGGGGGTGGGGGGAACACCGGGGAGCTGTTTTTT. Its protein product is CASSPSGGGGNTGELFF.

The chain combines TRBV5-1 with TRBJ2-2; D call uncertain. Per the germline V gene, CDR1 is SGHRS and CDR2 is YFSETQ. Trimming cost V 3 bases and J 0 bases, with 9 bases left between them. The CDR3 consists of 15 residues. The DNA of the CDR3 is TGCGCCAGCAGCTCTAGTCTTTCGAACACCGGGGAGCTGTTTTTT. Its protein is CASSSSLSNTGELFF.

In this sample, this clone turned up once. This chain connects TRBV4-1 to TRBJ2-5, with no clear D. Trimming shortened V by 0 bases and J by 7 bases, and 18 bases separated the two germline ends. The CDR3 has 16 residues. Per germline, CDR1 MGHRA and CDR2 YSYEKL. Here the CDR3 reads CASSQDLAGWMVTQYF. The CDR3 DNA reads TGCGCCAGCAGCCAAGATTTGGCCGGGTGGATGGTGACCCAGTACTTC.

V is TRBV5-6 and J is TRBJ1-6, with a tentative D call TRBD1 (5 bases). CDR1 is SGHDT, CDR2 YYEEEE, per germline. The CDR3 is made up of 18 amino acids. Trimming pared 4 bases from V and 0 bases from J, leaving 17 bases between. CDR3 in amino acids: CASSPGRGGSSYNSPLHF. The DNA for the CDR3 is TGTGCCAGCAGCCCCGGGCGTGGGGGGAGCTCCTATAATTCACCCCTCCACTTT.

The chain couples TRBV19 to TRBJ2-1, with 7 bases matching TRBD2. Losses at the gene ends were 5 bases for V and 3 bases for J; bases not matched to a gene: 4. CDR1 LNHDA and CDR2 SQIVND come from the germline V gene (reference sequence). The CDR3 consists of 14 residues. This chain's CDR3 is CASSAGEGYNEQFF. The CDR3 DNA sequence: TGTGCCAGTAGTGCCGGGGAGGGCTACAATGAGCAGTTCTTC. Together with reference TRBV19 and TRBJ2-1, the CDR3 gives the full variable domain: DGGITQSPKYLFRKEGQNVTLSCEQNLNHDAMYWYRQDPGQGLRLIYYSQIVNDFQKGDIAEGYSVSREKKESFPLTVTSAQKNPTAFYLCASSAGEGYNEQFFGPGTRLTVL.

This clone is categorized as medium-sized. V gene TRBV21-1 combines with J gene TRBJ1-5. TRBV21-1 is reported as a pseudogene. This CDR3 contains 16 residues. The CDR3 is CASIWGRRVSNQPQHF. For the CDR3, the DNA is TGTGCCAGCATCTGGGGGAGGAGGGTTAGCAATCAGCCCCAGCATTTT.

The chain is built from TRBV18 and TRBJ2-1, with TRBD1 identical over 8 bases. CDR3 length: 15 amino acids. The V segment lost 3 bases and the J segment 3 bases; nucleotides outside the gene matches: 4. Germline assignment: CDR1 KGHSH and CDR2 LQKENI. DNA of the CDR3: TGTGCCAGCTCACCCCCCGGACAGGGCTACAATGAGCAGTTCTTC. Residues: CASSPPGQGYNEQFF. Drawing the rest from reference TRBV18 and TRBJ2-1, the complete variable domain is NAGVMQNPRHLVRRRGQEARLRCSPMKGHSHVYWYRQLPEEGLKFMVYLQKENIIDESGMPKERFSAEFPKEGPSILRIQQVVRGDSAAYFCASSPPGQGYNEQFFGPGTRLTVL.

The chain links TRBV2 to TRBJ2-3; TRBD1 agrees at 7 bases. V trimming: 2 bases; J trimming: 3 bases; junction bases outside the gene matches: 5. CDR1 is SNHLY, CDR2 FYNNEI, per germline. The CDR3 extends over 15 amino acids. The CDR3 DNA follows: TGTGCCAGCAGTGAACCCTTGGGACAGACAGATACGCAGTATTTT. Residues: CASSEPLGQTDTQYF.

The chain combines TRBV6-1 with TRBJ1-6; D is unresolved. CDR3 length: 14 residues. The V end was cut by 5 bases, the J end by 7 bases, with 12 bases between. Looked up from germline, CDR1 is MNHNS and CDR2 is SASEGT. The CDR3 sequence: CASSTDPTNSPLHF. The CDR3 coding sequence is TGTGCCAGCAGTACTGACCCGACCAATTCACCCCTCCACTTT.

V is TRBV18 and J is TRBJ2-1, with D unclear. The CDR3 length is 18 residues. Germline V gene data show CDR1 as KGHSH and CDR2 as LQKENI. V shed 0 bases and J shed 5 bases, with 20 bases lying between them. The CDR3 reads CASSPPIHSQKADNEQFF. The CDR3 DNA reads as TGTGCCAGCTCACCACCTATCCACAGCCAGAAAGCCGACAATGAGCAGTTCTTC.

The rearrangement uses TRBV11-1 and TRBJ1-6; D possibly corresponds to TRBD1 (6 bases). Germline-derived CDR1 and CDR2 are SGHAT and FQDESV (reference sequence). V was pared by 4 bases and J by 7 bases, with 8 bases between. CDR3 length: 13 amino acids. CDR3 amino acids: CASSSDSNSPLHF. DNA for the CDR3: TGTGCCAGCAGCTCGGACAGCAATTCACCCCTCCACTTT.

The chain carries TRBV2 and TRBJ1-1; TRBD1 is a possible D gene (6 bases). The germline V and J ends were trimmed by 6 bases and 2 bases, with 13 bases remaining between them. Germline V gives CDR1 SNHLY, CDR2 FYNNEI. The CDR3 extends over 14 amino acids. The CDR3 DNA follows: TGTGCCAGCAGGTTTACAGGGACCAACACTGAAGCTTTCTTT. Residues: CASRFTGTNTEAFF.

The gene calls are TRBV6-1 and TRBJ1-6, with D perhaps matching TRBD1 (5 bases). Germline assignment: CDR1 MNHNS and CDR2 SASEGT. The CDR3 spans 14 residues. Deletions cut 8 bases from V and 5 bases from J, with 13 bases between. For the CDR3, the DNA is TGTGCCAGCTCAACTTTGGGGGATAATTCACCCCTCCACTTT. It yields the protein CASSTLGDNSPLHF.

The chain links TRBV6-5 to TRBJ1-5, with no clear D. V lost 1 base, J lost 3 bases, and 4 bases lay in between. CDR1 is MNHEY and CDR2 is SVGAGI in the germline V gene. CDR3 length equals 13 residues. The CDR3 here is CASSYWVNQPQHF. The CDR3, as DNA: TGTGCCAGCAGTTACTGGGTCAATCAGCCCCAGCATTTT.

This chain joins TRBV2 and TRBJ1-2; 8 bases agree with TRBD1. The CDR3 contains 15 residues. Trimming cost V 6 bases and J 2 bases; bases outside gene matches: 8. Germline values: CDR1 SNHLY, CDR2 FYNNEI. This chain's CDR3 is CASSLPGQENYGYTF. The DNA of the CDR3 is TGTGCCAGCAGCTTACCGGGACAGGAAAACTATGGCTACACCTTC.

The chain couples TRBV11-3 to TRBJ2-5; 13 bases are a match to TRBD2. The J segment lost 5 bases and the V segment lost 2 bases, leaving 11 bases of the junction unmatched. The germline CDR1 and CDR2 sequences are SGHNT and YENEEA. This CDR3 spans 18 amino acids. The CDR3 here is CASSLTPSWTSGSETQYF. CDR3 bases: TGTGCCAGCAGCTTAACCCCCTCCTGGACTAGCGGGAGTGAGACCCAGTACTTC.

The chain recombines TRBV28 with TRBJ1-4; D ambiguous. This CDR3 comprises 14 residues. Deletions cut 7 bases from V and 3 bases from J, with 12 bases between. Germline CDR1 is MDHEN and CDR2 is SYDVKM. CDR3 coding DNA: TGTGCCAGCACAATATCTCCACCTAATGAAAAACTGTTTTTT. Protein: CASTISPPNEKLFF.

The chain recombines TRBV18 with TRBJ2-5, with D hard to call. The CDR3 contains 16 residues. The V gene lost 2 bases and the J gene lost 2 bases, with 15 bases spanning the gap. The V gene's germline CDR1 is KGHSH and CDR2 LQKENI. CDR3: CASSPSLLQIQETQYF. The CDR3 DNA reads TGTGCCAGCTCACCAAGCCTTTTACAGATACAAGAGACCCAGTACTTC.